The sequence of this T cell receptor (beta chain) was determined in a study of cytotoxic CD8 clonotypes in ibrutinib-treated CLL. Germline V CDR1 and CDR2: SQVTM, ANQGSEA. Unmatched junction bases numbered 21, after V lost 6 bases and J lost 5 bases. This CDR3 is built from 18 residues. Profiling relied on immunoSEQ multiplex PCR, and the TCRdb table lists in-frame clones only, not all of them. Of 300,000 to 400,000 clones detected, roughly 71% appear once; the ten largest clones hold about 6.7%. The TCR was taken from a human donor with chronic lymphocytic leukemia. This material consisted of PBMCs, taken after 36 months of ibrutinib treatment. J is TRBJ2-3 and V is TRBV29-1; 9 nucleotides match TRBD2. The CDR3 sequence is CSVPREKGLAGWGDTQYF. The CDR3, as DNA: TGCAGCGTCCCCAGGGAGAAGGGGCTAGCGGGGTGGGGAGATACGCAGTATTTT.